Presented here are 3 T cell receptor beta chains from one specimen sequenced in a study of cytomegalovirus exposure and HLA in healthy donors. PCR used 60 Vbeta primers and 13 Jbeta primers. Some clones are missing from TCRdb's copy, which holds only in-frame ones; the method was immunoSEQ multiplex PCR. The sample includes more than 150,000 clones, 60% to 80% seen only once; the top ten take about 14%. Source material: PBMCs. The source of these receptors is a man in his fifties in good health and CMV-seropositive.

The chain employs TRBV5-6 and TRBJ2-7, with D tentatively TRBD1 (6 bases). There are 14 residues in the CDR3. Germline V CDR1 and CDR2: SGHDT, YYEEEE. Deletions cut 2 bases from V and 1 base from J, with 10 bases between. CDR3 protein: CASSLYGTSYEQYF. In DNA, the CDR3 is TGTGCCAGCAGCTTATACGGGACATCCTACGAGCAGTACTTC. Complete variable domain (other parts from reference TRBV5-6 and TRBJ2-7): DAGVTQSPTHLIKTRGQQVTLRCSPKSGHDTVSWYQQALGQGPQFIFQYYEEEERQRGNFPDRFSGHQFPNYSSELNVNALLLGDSALYLCASSLYGTSYEQYFGPGTRLTVT.

This clone was detected only a few times. The rearrangement joins TRBV7-2 to TRBJ1-1, with D unclear. The CDR3 totals 15 residues. V lost 5 bases to trimming and J lost 3 bases, with 16 bases between them. Germline V gene data show CDR1 as SGHTA and CDR2 as FQGNSA. The CDR3 is CASSPRRVMDTEAFF. CDR3 sequence (DNA): TGTGCCAGCAGCCCCAGGAGGGTCATGGACACTGAAGCTTTCTTT.

This chain uses TRBV29-1 with TRBJ1-3; 9 positions match TRBD1. CDR1 and CDR2 (germline): SQVTM, ANQGSEA. This CDR3 region has 13 residues. After removal of 6 bases from V and 6 bases from J, the junction contained 6 bases not matched to a gene. The CDR3: CSVGDRAPNTIYF. In DNA, the CDR3 is TGCAGCGTCGGGGACAGGGCGCCAAACACCATATATTTT.